This T cell receptor beta chain was sequenced for a study of T cell responses to AZD1222 COVID-19 vaccine. Whole-study findings and limits: White British ancestry dominated among donors, who included more females, and clonal diversity was possibly underestimated. The span of vaccine-associated CD4 TCRs extended across spike, with dominance at 160-218 and 743-854. Recipients of two AZD1222 doses showed rising Spike-specific TCR breadth and depth. It was only after the peak T cell response that any repertoires were sampled.

Comment on this clone: Antigen: not known.

The repertoire was sequenced with immunoSEQ multiplex PCR; TCRdb's copy has only in-frame clones and lacks some. The table has 120,000 or so clones, 80% to 90% seen once. Per germline, CDR1 MNHEY and CDR2 SVGAGI. CDR3 length: 14 amino acids. The V end lost 5 bases, the J end lost 5 bases, and 15 bases lay between the germline ends. The V and J genes are TRBV6-5 and TRBJ1-1; D is uncertain. The sequence derives from an adult in good health. The sequencing used peripheral blood, collected on day 0 of MenACWY control vaccination. This chain's CDR3 is CASSTFGRGTEAFF. The CDR3 nucleotides read TGTGCCAGCAGTACCTTTGGGCGGGGAACTGAAGCTTTCTTT.